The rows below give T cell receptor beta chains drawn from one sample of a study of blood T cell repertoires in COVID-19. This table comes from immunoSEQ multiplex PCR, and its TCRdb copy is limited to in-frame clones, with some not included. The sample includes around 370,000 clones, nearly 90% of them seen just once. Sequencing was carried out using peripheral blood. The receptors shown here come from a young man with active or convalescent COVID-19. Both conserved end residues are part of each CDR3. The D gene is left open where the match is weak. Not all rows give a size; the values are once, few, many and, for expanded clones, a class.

cdr3_aa: CASSEGRGLEKLFF
cdr3_nt: TGTGCCAGCAGCGAGGGCAGGGGGCTTGAAAAACTGTTTTTT
j_call: TRBJ1-4
d_call: TRBD1
v_call: TRBV7-2
clone_size: -

cdr3_aa: CASSLGLRNQETQYF
cdr3_nt: TGTGCTAGCAGCTTAGGGCTGCGGAATCAAGAGACCCAGTACTTC
j_call: TRBJ2-5
d_call: -
v_call: TRBV7-7
clone_size: -

cdr3_aa: CASTPGQVRYEQYF
cdr3_nt: TGTGCCAGCACCCCGGGACAGGTCCGCTACGAGCAGTACTTC
j_call: TRBJ2-7
d_call: TRBD1
v_call: TRBV6-6
clone_size: -

cdr3_aa: CASSFEANPHEQYF
cdr3_nt: TGTGCCAGCAGCTTCGAGGCTAATCCCCACGAGCAGTACTTC
j_call: TRBJ2-7
d_call: -
v_call: TRBV7-3
clone_size: -

cdr3_aa: CASWRGGLADTQYF
cdr3_nt: TGTGCCAGCTGGAGGGGAGGGTTGGCAGATACGCAGTATTTT
j_call: TRBJ2-3
d_call: TRBD2
v_call: TRBV2
clone_size: few

cdr3_aa: CAWSTRGNTEAFF
cdr3_nt: TGTGCCTGGAGTACGCGGGGGAACACTGAAGCTTTCTTT
j_call: TRBJ1-1
d_call: -
v_call: TRBV30
clone_size: -

cdr3_aa: CASSPDRGPSSYEQYF
cdr3_nt: TGTGCCAGCAGCCCAGACAGGGGTCCCAGCTCCTACGAGCAGTACTTC
j_call: TRBJ2-7
d_call: TRBD1
v_call: TRBV7-9
clone_size: -

cdr3_aa: CASSLRQGSGNTIYF
cdr3_nt: TGTGCCAGCAGTTTAAGACAGGGGTCCGGAAACACCATATATTTT
j_call: TRBJ1-3
d_call: TRBD1
v_call: TRBV28
clone_size: -

cdr3_aa: CASSPTSGDLRQFF
cdr3_nt: TGTGCCAGCAGCCCGACTAGCGGGGACCTTAGGCAGTTCTTC
j_call: TRBJ2-1
d_call: TRBD2
v_call: TRBV9
clone_size: -

cdr3_aa: CASSFPGSYGYTF
cdr3_nt: TGCGCCAGCAGCTTCCCAGGGTCCTATGGCTACACCTTC
j_call: TRBJ1-2
d_call: -
v_call: TRBV5-1
clone_size: -

cdr3_aa: CAWSSLDRDSYGYTF
cdr3_nt: TGTGCCTGGAGTAGCCTGGACAGGGACAGCTATGGCTACACCTTC
j_call: TRBJ1-2
d_call: TRBD1
v_call: TRBV30
clone_size: -

cdr3_aa: CASSREGVGYEQYF
cdr3_nt: TGTGCCAGCAGCAGAGAGGGAGTTGGCTACGAGCAGTACTTC
j_call: TRBJ2-7
d_call: -
v_call: TRBV14
clone_size: -

cdr3_aa: CASSQDGGTNGYTF
cdr3_nt: TGCGCCAGCAGCCAAGACGGGGGGACTAATGGCTACACCTTC
j_call: TRBJ1-2
d_call: -
v_call: TRBV4-1
clone_size: -

cdr3_aa: CASSHPLQGVEEQFF
cdr3_nt: TGTGCCAGCAGCCACCCGCTACAGGGGGTGGAGGAGCAGTTCTTC
j_call: TRBJ2-1
d_call: TRBD1
v_call: TRBV11-1
clone_size: -

cdr3_aa: CASSYSDHLRYGYTF
cdr3_nt: TGTGCCAGCAGTTACTCAGACCATCTGAGGTATGGCTACACCTTC
j_call: TRBJ1-2
d_call: -
v_call: TRBV6-5
clone_size: -

cdr3_aa: CASSGTGAKGYTF
cdr3_nt: TGTGCCTCTTCCGGGACAGGGGCGAAGGGCTACACCTTC
j_call: TRBJ1-2
d_call: TRBD1
v_call: TRBV10-3
clone_size: -

cdr3_aa: CASSPTGQGANTIYF
cdr3_nt: TGTGCCAGCTCACCAACAGGACAGGGGGCGAACACCATATATTTT
j_call: TRBJ1-3
d_call: TRBD1
v_call: TRBV18
clone_size: -

cdr3_aa: CASTSPGEVFNEKLFF
cdr3_nt: TGTGCCAGCACTTCACCTGGGGAGGTATTTAATGAAAAACTGTTTTTT
j_call: TRBJ1-4
d_call: -
v_call: TRBV28
clone_size: -

cdr3_aa: CASSYTYRDTQYF
cdr3_nt: TGTGCCAGCAGTTACACCTATCGAGATACGCAGTATTTT
j_call: TRBJ2-3
d_call: -
v_call: TRBV6-2/TRBV6-3
clone_size: -

cdr3_aa: CASSNGRGSNEKLFF
cdr3_nt: TGTGCCAGCAGCAACGGAAGGGGTTCTAATGAAAAACTGTTTTTT
j_call: TRBJ1-4
d_call: -
v_call: TRBV7-9
clone_size: -

cdr3_aa: CASRERDRGSYEQYF
cdr3_nt: TGTGCCAGTAGGGAGAGGGACAGGGGGAGCTACGAGCAGTACTTC
j_call: TRBJ2-7
d_call: TRBD1
v_call: TRBV19
clone_size: -

cdr3_aa: CATQSLGTEPSYEQYF
cdr3_nt: TGTGCCACCCAGAGCCTGGGGACAGAACCTAGCTACGAGCAGTACTTC
j_call: TRBJ2-7
d_call: TRBD1
v_call: TRBV28
clone_size: -

cdr3_aa: CASSLTSGTGYEQYF
cdr3_nt: TGTGCCAGCAGCTTGACTAGCGGAACGGGCTACGAGCAGTACTTC
j_call: TRBJ2-7
d_call: TRBD2
v_call: TRBV7-9
clone_size: -

cdr3_aa: CASTPRGQGAGTEAFF
cdr3_nt: TGTGCCAGCACTCCCCGGGGACAGGGGGCGGGGACTGAAGCTTTCTTT
j_call: TRBJ1-1
d_call: TRBD1
v_call: TRBV27
clone_size: -

cdr3_aa: CAINRDRPWGGYTF
cdr3_nt: TGTGCCATCAACCGAGACAGGCCCTGGGGGGGCTACACCTTC
j_call: TRBJ1-2
d_call: -
v_call: TRBV10-3
clone_size: -

cdr3_aa: CASSDQDSSGQPQHF
cdr3_nt: TGTGCCAGCAGTGATCAGGACTCCTCAGGACAGCCCCAGCATTTT
j_call: TRBJ1-5
d_call: -
v_call: TRBV25-1
clone_size: -

cdr3_aa: CASSLGLAGGPDEQFF
cdr3_nt: TGTGCCAGCAGTCTGGGACTAGCGGGGGGGCCCGATGAGCAGTTCTTC
j_call: TRBJ2-1
d_call: TRBD2
v_call: TRBV6-4
clone_size: -

cdr3_aa: CASSLPPGLLGFHGYTF
cdr3_nt: TGTGCCAGCAGCTTACCGCCAGGGCTCCTGGGGTTCCATGGCTACACCTTC
j_call: TRBJ1-2
d_call: -
v_call: TRBV7-2
clone_size: few

cdr3_aa: CASSFYILPGQSSYEQYF
cdr3_nt: TGTGCCAGCAGCTTCTATATCCTACCGGGACAGAGCTCCTACGAGCAGTACTTC
j_call: TRBJ2-7
d_call: TRBD1
v_call: TRBV11-2
clone_size: -

cdr3_aa: CASSSPGTGGRRTYEQYF
cdr3_nt: TGTGCCAGCAGTTCACCCGGGACAGGGGGTCGACGGACCTACGAGCAGTACTTC
j_call: TRBJ2-7
d_call: TRBD1
v_call: TRBV28
clone_size: -

cdr3_aa: CASSPEGSSYEQYF
cdr3_nt: TGTGCCAGCAGCCCAGAAGGGAGCTCCTACGAGCAGTACTTC
j_call: TRBJ2-7
d_call: -
v_call: TRBV7-9
clone_size: -

cdr3_aa: CASSLAPGLWYSTDTQYF
cdr3_nt: TGTGCCAGCAGCTTAGCGCCGGGACTGTGGTATAGCACAGATACGCAGTATTTT
j_call: TRBJ2-3
d_call: -
v_call: TRBV7-9
clone_size: -

cdr3_aa: CASSKRGLGTDTQYF
cdr3_nt: TGTGCCAGCAGCAAACGGGGACTCGGGACAGATACGCAGTATTTT
j_call: TRBJ2-3
d_call: -
v_call: TRBV7-3
clone_size: -

cdr3_aa: CSGVGTGVRTEAFF
cdr3_nt: TGCAGCGGGGTCGGGACAGGGGTTAGGACTGAAGCTTTCTTT
j_call: TRBJ1-1
d_call: TRBD1
v_call: TRBV29-1
clone_size: -

cdr3_aa: CASSLKGTGVGSTEAFF
cdr3_nt: TGCGCCAGCAGCTTGAAAGGGACAGGGGTGGGTAGCACTGAAGCTTTCTTT
j_call: TRBJ1-1
d_call: TRBD1
v_call: TRBV5-1
clone_size: -

cdr3_aa: CASRSPDSPLHF
cdr3_nt: TGCGCCAGCCGGAGTCCCGATTCACCCCTCCACTTT
j_call: TRBJ1-6
d_call: -
v_call: TRBV10-1
clone_size: -

cdr3_aa: CASSFGGTTEAFF
cdr3_nt: TGTGCCAGCAGTTTCGGCGGAACCACTGAAGCTTTCTTT
j_call: TRBJ1-1
d_call: -
v_call: TRBV27
clone_size: few

cdr3_aa: CASSNPSISPRNTGELFF
cdr3_nt: TGTGCCAGCAGCAATCCTAGCATATCCCCCCGCAACACCGGGGAGCTGTTTTTT
j_call: TRBJ2-2
d_call: -
v_call: TRBV11-2
clone_size: -

cdr3_aa: CASSRGTADYGYTF
cdr3_nt: TGTGCCAGCAGCCGTGGGACAGCAGACTATGGCTACACCTTC
j_call: TRBJ1-2
d_call: TRBD1
v_call: TRBV7-9
clone_size: -

cdr3_aa: CASRPGGVTYEQYF
cdr3_nt: TGTGCCAGCAGACCCGGGGGGGTCACCTACGAGCAGTACTTC
j_call: TRBJ2-7
d_call: TRBD2
v_call: TRBV6-5
clone_size: -

cdr3_aa: CASSYRTGKMVTEAFF
cdr3_nt: TGTGCCAGCAGTTATAGGACAGGGAAGATGGTCACTGAAGCTTTCTTT
j_call: TRBJ1-1
d_call: TRBD1
v_call: TRBV6-2/TRBV6-3
clone_size: -

cdr3_aa: CASSLVSVSHGYTF
cdr3_nt: TGTGCCAGCAGCTTGGTCTCTGTGAGCCATGGCTACACCTTC
j_call: TRBJ1-2
d_call: -
v_call: TRBV5-8
clone_size: few

cdr3_aa: CASSLRTGDVEKLFF
cdr3_nt: TGTGCCAGCAGCCTCCGGACAGGGGATGTGGAAAAACTGTTTTTT
j_call: TRBJ1-4
d_call: TRBD1
v_call: TRBV3-1/TRBV3-2
clone_size: -

cdr3_aa: CASSPRQDIGEQYF
cdr3_nt: TGTGCCAGCAGTCCCCGACAGGATATTGGCGAGCAGTACTTC
j_call: TRBJ2-7
d_call: -
v_call: TRBV6-8
clone_size: -

cdr3_aa: CASSQDSELAMDEQFF
cdr3_nt: TGCGCCAGCAGCCAAGATTCCGAACTAGCGATGGATGAGCAGTTCTTC
j_call: TRBJ2-1
d_call: TRBD2
v_call: TRBV4-1
clone_size: -

cdr3_aa: CASSRDSPLHF
cdr3_nt: TGTGCCAGCAGCCGAGATTCACCCCTCCACTTT
j_call: TRBJ1-6
d_call: -
v_call: TRBV7-2
clone_size: -

cdr3_aa: CASTAHRGGSPGALHF
cdr3_nt: TGTGCCAGTACCGCTCACCGGGGGGGCTCCCCGGGGGCCCTCCACTTT
j_call: TRBJ1-6
d_call: -
v_call: TRBV19
clone_size: once

cdr3_aa: CASSQDGPQAPTDTQYF
cdr3_nt: TGCGCCAGCAGCCAAGACGGCCCCCAGGCCCCCACAGATACGCAGTATTTT
j_call: TRBJ2-3
d_call: -
v_call: TRBV4-3
clone_size: -

cdr3_aa: CASSPAGGPYEQYF
cdr3_nt: TGTGCCAGCAGTCCGGCAGGGGGGCCCTACGAGCAGTACTTC
j_call: TRBJ2-7
d_call: -
v_call: TRBV6-4
clone_size: -

cdr3_aa: CASSLPGQYEQYF
cdr3_nt: TGTGCCAGCAGTTTACCAGGGCAATACGAGCAGTACTTC
j_call: TRBJ2-7
d_call: -
v_call: TRBV27
clone_size: -

cdr3_aa: CASNWGVPGELFF
cdr3_nt: TGTGCCAGCAATTGGGGCGTCCCCGGGGAGCTGTTTTTT
j_call: TRBJ2-2
d_call: -
v_call: TRBV2
clone_size: once

cdr3_aa: CASSFSSRENQPQHF
cdr3_nt: TGTGCCAGCAGTTTTTCATCGAGAGAGAATCAGCCCCAGCATTTT
j_call: TRBJ1-5
d_call: -
v_call: TRBV28
clone_size: -

cdr3_aa: CASSRTTADSNQPQHF
cdr3_nt: TGCGCCAGCAGCCGAACGACAGCTGATAGCAATCAGCCCCAGCATTTT
j_call: TRBJ1-5
d_call: -
v_call: TRBV4-1
clone_size: -